This TCR beta chain is from a study of tumor and adjacent non-tumor tissue in lung cancer listed by TCRdb under 2018. With regard to the full study: By cancer type, the cohort comprised eleven to twelve adenocarcinoma patients, a couple of squamous cell carcinoma patients and 1 small cell lung cancer patient. The approximately 15 enrolled patients, of whom around ten were men and 5 were women, were aged roughly 31 to 80 years and were diagnosed with TNM stage I to III disease. A total of 95 million to 150 million productive TCRbeta reads were generated by sequencing, corresponding to an average of around 3.8 million reads per sample. The study compared bulk TCRbeta repertoires from lung tumor tissue and matched distant non-tumor lung tissue of some 15 lung cancer patients. For each patient, one tumor sample and one normal lung sample were taken, giving approximately 29 paired specimens that underwent TCRbeta CDR3 sequencing. What the research found in general, with its limitations: The cohort had only around 14 patients, and the authors noted that larger samples and more detailed clinical data are needed. Tumor tissue showed significantly higher TCR diversity (inverse Simpson) than normal lung tissue, at around 450 vs 150 (P = 0.0075, Mann-Whitney U test). The sequencing platform is not named in the methods, and unique molecular identifiers are not mentioned. The top 100 clones made up a significantly larger cumulative share of the repertoire in normal lung than in tumor tissue. Significantly higher TCR diversity was found in younger patients, and higher tumor TCR diversity was associated with shorter overall and disease-free survival. Because peripheral blood was not sequenced, blood TCRbeta repertoires in the lung cancer patients of the study were not examined.

Libraries were prepared through multiplex PCR. TCRdb shows the sequencer as Illumina HiSeq 2500. TCRbeta libraries were constructed through three rounds of nested PCR with primers (Table S4) according to protocols modified from ARM-PCR. Before sequencing, PCR products of 200-500 bp were excised from the gel and purified with the QIAquick gel extraction kit. On the study's bioinformatics: Reads were cleaned using Trimmomatic, were merged into complete CDR3 sequences using FLASH, and were assigned to V(D)J germline segments using MiTCR. Clonal diversity was calculated as the inverse Simpson's index using VDJtools. In-frame sequences lacking a premature stop codon were counted as productive reads. Using fastp at Q25 and MiXCR, TCRdb reprocessed the public reads and kept productive beta chains. Rows with a matching CDR3 protein are joined into one entry that keeps the most common DNA and genes. None of the V and J calls come from the authors' own analysis; TCRdb made them. Within this sample are 95,000 to 150,000 distinct CDR3 sequences, with 66% of them counted one time only. Together, the top ten hold roughly 13% of the sample.

RNA was extracted from bulk unsorted tissue and checked for quality with a NanoDrop ND-1000 and an Agilent 2100. All donors had newly diagnosed lung cancer, had not received prior chemotherapy, and were admitted for thoracic surgery in China between August and November 2014. Patients who had received previous radiotherapy or chemotherapy, or who had another concurrent cancer, were excluded from the study. Pieces of surgical tissue measuring about 1-2.1 cm3 were kept in RNAlater solution and held at -80 degrees C until needed. Concerning this clonotype: Its target antigen remains unknown. The junction departs from germline at one end; a sequencing error may be responsible.

Reading the germline V gene gives CDR1 SGHAT and CDR2 FQNNGV. Taken from cysteine to phenylalanine, the CDR3 has 13 residues. Left in the record is the CDR3 DNA by itself, 39 bases read in frame from the first base. The V and J segments used are TRBV11-2 and TRBJ2-7; possibly the D gene is TRBD2, per 5 matching bases. The sample comprised lung tumor tissue. The source of this sequence is a man between 25 and 39 years old with non-small cell lung cancer. The CDR3 region: CACSRSDLYEQYF. The DNA reads TGTGCCTGCAGCCGTAGCGACCTCTACGAGCAGTACTTC. The full variable domain, completed from the reference TRBV11-2 and TRBJ2-7 proteins outside the CDR3, reads EAGVAQSPRYKIIEKRQSVAFWCNPISGHATLYWYQQILGQGPKLLIQFQNNGVVDDSQLPKDRFSAERLKGVDSTLKIQPAKLEDSAVYLCACSRSDLYEQYFGPGTRLTVT.